This T cell receptor beta chain was recovered during a study of T cell clonality in common variable immunodeficiency. Study-wide results and caveats: CVID subjects showed higher TCRbeta clonality than healthy controls. Reportedly, TCR beta sequences from common variable immunodeficiency showed fewer deletions and N-nucleotide insertions.

Equal genomic DNA amounts from CVID and control samples were sequenced. Measured with immunoSEQ multiplex PCR; TCRdb has only the in-frame clones, and not every one. The sample contains 21,000 or so clones, none of them singletons. Both groups were predominantly of Caucasian heritage. Replacement immunoglobulin had been given to every CVID subject for at least one year. This clone has a count of ten or more. Its antigen remains unidentified. The CDR3 end is not reached by the read, which stops 3 residues before it; the germline J gene fills it in. There are 13 residues in the CDR3. V shed 8 bases and J 4 bases; nucleotides not matched to a gene: 10. CDR1 is DFQATT, CDR2 SNEGSKA, per germline (reference sequence).

This clonotype was sampled from a human donor with common variable immunodeficiency. This chain uses TRBV20-1 with TRBJ2-7, with 8 bases that match TRBD2. Sequenced material: peripheral blood mononuclear cells. The part of the CDR3 DNA that was read is TGCAGTTCGGACGGGGGGGCCGGGTACGAG. This translates into CSSDGGAGYE. The whole CDR3 protein reads CSSDGGAGYEQYF.